These T cell receptor beta chains were read from a single sample in a study of identifying expanded T cells in peripheral blood. Sequenced by immunoSEQ multiplex PCR; TCRdb stores in-frame clones only, minus some. The sample lists 70,000 to 100,000 clones; about 88% were seen once. What was sequenced was blood. These TCRs come from a person aged 18 to 69 in good health. Both conserved end residues are part of each CDR3. A D gene is named only where the DNA matches it firmly. A row's size may be missing; if present it is once, few, many or a size class.

>TRBV7-2|TRBD1|TRBJ2-3|.
TGTGCCAGCAGCTTAGTACACGGGACAGGGGCGTTAGATACGCAGTATTTT
CASSLVHGTGALDTQYF
>TRBV4-3|.|TRBJ1-2|.
TGCGCCAGCAGCCAAGGGGCTTACTATGGCTACACCTTC
CASSQGAYYGYTF
>TRBV15|.|TRBJ2-2|.
TGTGCCACCAGCAGAGATTCCCCCGCCGGGGGTGGCACCGGGGAGCTGTTTTTT
CATSRDSPAGGGTGELFF
>TRBV10-2|.|TRBJ1-3|.
TGCGCCAGCAGTGAGGCTCTGGGGGCCACCATATATTTT
CASSEALGATIYF
>TRBV6-5|.|TRBJ1-4|.
TGTGCCAGCAGTTACACGCGAAGGACAGTACTGTTTTTT
CASSYTRRTVLFF
>TRBV19|TRBD1|TRBJ1-2|.
TGTGCCAGTAGTATAGGAACCGGACAGGGGGCGAGGGGCTACACCTTC
CASSIGTGQGARGYTF
>TRBV7-8|.|TRBJ1-1|.
TGTGCCAGCAGCTTTAGTAGGCTGAACACTGAAGCTTTCTTT
CASSFSRLNTEAFF
>TRBV7-2|.|TRBJ2-3|.
TGTGCCAGCAGCTCCTTCGACAGGAGCACAGATACGCAGTATTTT
CASSSFDRSTDTQYF
>TRBV2|.|TRBJ2-7|.
TGTGCCAGCCGAGATCGGACAGGACTAGGGCTAACCTACGAGCAGTACTTC
CASRDRTGLGLTYEQYF
>TRBV4-1|TRBD1|TRBJ1-4|.
TGCGCCAGCAGCCTCCGGGAGGGGACAGCTAATGAAAAACTGTTTTTT
CASSLREGTANEKLFF
>TRBV4-2|TRBD1|TRBJ1-3|.
TGTGCCAGCAGCCCGCGGACAGGGGGTGGAAACACCATATATTTT
CASSPRTGGGNTIYF
>TRBV7-9|.|TRBJ1-5|once
TGTGCCAGCAGCTTTGAGGGGAATCAGCCCCAGCATTTT
CASSFEGNQPQHF
>TRBV7-8|.|TRBJ1-4|.
TGTGCCAGCAGCTATTTTTTAGCACAGCCTAATGAAAAACTGTTTTTT
CASSYFLAQPNEKLFF
>TRBV6-1|.|TRBJ1-5|few
TGTGCCAGCAGTGAGATGGCAGGGTTTAGCAATCAGCCCCAGCATTTT
CASSEMAGFSNQPQHF
>TRBV5-1|TRBD2|TRBJ2-7|.
TGCGCCAGCAGCGTCAGTCTAGCGGAGTATGACGAGCAGTACTTC
CASSVSLAEYDEQYF
>TRBV13|.|TRBJ2-7|.
TGTGCCAGCACCCGGGGACGGCACTCCTACGAGCAGTACTTC
CASTRGRHSYEQYF
>TRBV5-1|.|TRBJ1-5|.
TGCGCCAGCAGCTTGGTAGGTGTCCGGCAGCCCCAGCATTTT
CASSLVGVRQPQHF
>TRBV18|.|TRBJ2-7|.
TGTGCCAGCTCACAACTTGGCGGGGGCACCTACGAGCAGTACTTC
CASSQLGGGTYEQYF
>TRBV6-1|.|TRBJ2-7|.
TGTGCCAGCAGGGGTTTTGGGATCTCCTACGAGCAGTACTTC
CASRGFGISYEQYF
>TRBV2|.|TRBJ2-2|.
TGTGCCAGCAGTGAATTGACGGGGGGGGAGCTGTTTTTT
CASSELTGGELFF
>TRBV7-9|.|TRBJ2-7|.
TGTGCCAGCAGCTTAGTCCTCGGGGGAAGGGAGCAGTACTTC
CASSLVLGGREQYF
>TRBV5-4|.|TRBJ2-5|once
TGTGCCAGCAGCTACCTCGAGGGCCAAGAGACCCAGTACTTC
CASSYLEGQETQYF
>TRBV7-9|.|TRBJ1-3|.
TGTGCCAGCAGCTTAGAACGGGCTGGAAACACCATATATTTT
CASSLERAGNTIYF
>TRBV7-8|.|TRBJ1-6|.
TGTGCCAGCAGTCACGGGCCGTATAATTCACCCCTCCACTTT
CASSHGPYNSPLHF
>TRBV5-6|.|TRBJ1-2|.
TGTGCCAGCAGCTTGGGGACAGAGGATGGCTACACCTTC
CASSLGTEDGYTF
>TRBV27|TRBD1|TRBJ1-4|.
TGTGCCAGCAGTTTAACCGGGACAGAGCCTAATGAAAAACTGTTTTTT
CASSLTGTEPNEKLFF
>TRBV18|.|TRBJ1-2|.
TGTGCCAGCTCACCCAGCGACATTAACTATGGCTACACCTTC
CASSPSDINYGYTF
>TRBV18|.|TRBJ2-5|.
TGTGCCAGCTCACCACCGGGGGGGGCCCAAGAGACCCAGTACTTC
CASSPPGGAQETQYF
>TRBV27|TRBD2|TRBJ2-5|.
TGTGCCAGCAGTTTTGCAGGGCGGGAGAGGGAGACCCAGTACTTC
CASSFAGRERETQYF
>TRBV27|.|TRBJ1-2|.
TGTGCCAGCAGTTTAGGACGGATGGGGTATGGCTACACCTTC
CASSLGRMGYGYTF
>TRBV6-5|TRBD1|TRBJ2-7|.
TGTGCCAGCAGTTACTCGACAGGGGCACAGCAGTACTTC
CASSYSTGAQQYF
>TRBV29-1|.|TRBJ1-3|.
TGCAGCGTTGAAGATGGCAGGAGCTCTGGAAACACCATATATTTT
CSVEDGRSSGNTIYF
>TRBV19|.|TRBJ2-7|.
TGTGCCAGTAGTATTGGTATGGGAACAATTTCCTACGAGCAGTACTTC
CASSIGMGTISYEQYF
>TRBV6-5|.|TRBJ1-1|.
TGTGCCAGCAGTTTTAACAGTGAAGCTTTCTTT
CASSFNSEAFF
>TRBV7-9|.|TRBJ2-7|.
TGTGCCAGCAGTCCCAAGGGGCGCACAGGGTCCTACGAGCAGTACTTC
CASSPKGRTGSYEQYF
>TRBV18|.|TRBJ2-7|few
TGTGCCAGCTCAACCTCGACAGCCAGCTCCTACGAGCAGTACTTC
CASSTSTASSYEQYF
>TRBV2|.|TRBJ2-2|.
TGTGCCAGCCAGGGGGGCTACGGGGAGCTGTTTTTT
CASQGGYGELFF
>TRBV15|TRBD1|TRBJ2-7|.
TGTGCCACCAGCAGAGCCCCTTCAGGGGGCTACGAGCAGTACTTC
CATSRAPSGGYEQYF
>TRBV4-1|.|TRBJ1-6|.
TGCGCCAGCAGCCAAGATATGGTGGGGGCAAATTCACCCCTCCACTTT
CASSQDMVGANSPLHF
>TRBV5-1|TRBD2|TRBJ2-2|.
TGCGCCAGCAGCCGGAGCGGGGGGCCGAACACCGGGGAGCTGTTTTTT
CASSRSGGPNTGELFF
>TRBV6-1|.|TRBJ1-1|.
TGTGCCAGCAGTGAAGGCGGAGCAGGGTTTACCACTGAAGCTTTCTTT
CASSEGGAGFTTEAFF
>TRBV10-3|.|TRBJ2-7|.
TGTGCCATCAGCGACAGCTACGAGCAGTACTTC
CAISDSYEQYF
>TRBV19|.|TRBJ2-7|.
TGTGCCAGTAGTATAAGTGGACAGCGGGGCTCCGAGCAGTACTTC
CASSISGQRGSEQYF
>TRBV4-3|TRBD2|TRBJ2-3|once
TGCGCCAGCAGCCTCAAAAGGGAGGTCGCGGGGGGGCCCACAGATACGCAGTATTTT
CASSLKREVAGGPTDTQYF
>TRBV5-4|.|TRBJ2-7|.
TGTGCCAGCAGCCCGGACTCGGTCTCCGAGCAGTACTTC
CASSPDSVSEQYF
>TRBV14|.|TRBJ1-4|.
TGTGCCAGCAGCCACCTGAGTACCGAGGTTCTGGGTGAAAAACTGTTTTTT
CASSHLSTEVLGEKLFF
>TRBV6-5|.|TRBJ1-1|once
TGTGCCAGCAGTTACTCCGACGATGTAGTGAAAGCTTTCTTT
CASSYSDDVVKAFF
>TRBV5-1|.|TRBJ2-1|.
TGCGCCAGCAGCTTGCCTGGCAATGAGCAGTTCTTC
CASSLPGNEQFF
>TRBV2|.|TRBJ2-7|.
TGTGCCAGCAGGGACTCCTACGAGCAGTACTTC
CASRDSYEQYF
>TRBV5-4|.|TRBJ2-1|.
TGTGCCAGCAGCCCCGTGGGGGACAATGAGCAGTTCTTC
CASSPVGDNEQFF
>TRBV11-2|.|TRBJ1-6|.
TGTGCCAGCAGCTCCTTACAGGGTTTAGGGAATTCACCCCTCCACTTT
CASSSLQGLGNSPLHF
>TRBV7-7|.|TRBJ2-3|.
TGTGCCAGCAGCCCCCCTAAAACAGATACGCAGTATTTT
CASSPPKTDTQYF
>TRBV7-6|.|TRBJ2-1|.
TGTGCCAGCAGCCTACAGGGGGCGGGAGGGAATGAGCAGTTCTTC
CASSLQGAGGNEQFF
>TRBV5-1|.|TRBJ2-2|.
TGCGCCAGCAGCTTGGGGGTCACCGGGGAGCTGTTTTTT
CASSLGVTGELFF
>TRBV2|.|TRBJ2-5|.
TGTGCCAGCGGGGGACGGGAGACCCAGTACTTC
CASGGRETQYF
>TRBV5-1|.|TRBJ1-1|.
TGCGCCAGCAGCTTGATCATGAACACTGAAGCTTTCTTT
CASSLIMNTEAFF
>TRBV6-1|.|TRBJ1-2|.
TGTGCCAGCAGTGAAGTAGGGCGAGGCTACACCTTC
CASSEVGRGYTF
>TRBV19|TRBD1|TRBJ2-2|.
TGTGCCAGTAGTTATGACCCCCTAAGACAGGGGGAGACCGGGGAGCTGTTTTTT
CASSYDPLRQGETGELFF
>TRBV6-5|.|TRBJ2-7|once
TGTGCCAGCAGTTACTCGATAATCGGACCCAACGAGCAGTACTTC
CASSYSIIGPNEQYF
>TRBV5-6|.|TRBJ1-3|many
TGTGCCAGCAGCTTGTCGTTGGGCAGTACTGGAAACACCATATATTTT
CASSLSLGSTGNTIYF